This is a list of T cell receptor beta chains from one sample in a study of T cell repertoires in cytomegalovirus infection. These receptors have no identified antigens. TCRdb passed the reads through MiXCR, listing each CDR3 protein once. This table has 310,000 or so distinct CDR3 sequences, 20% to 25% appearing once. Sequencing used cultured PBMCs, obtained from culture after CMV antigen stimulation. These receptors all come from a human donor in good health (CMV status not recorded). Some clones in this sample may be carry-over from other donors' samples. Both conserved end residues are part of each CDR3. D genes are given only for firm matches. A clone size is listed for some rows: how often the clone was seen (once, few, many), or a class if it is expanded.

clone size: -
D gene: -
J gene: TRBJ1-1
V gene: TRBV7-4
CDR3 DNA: TGTGCCAGCAGCCGGTGGGAGGAAATGAACACTGAAGCTTTCTTT
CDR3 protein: CASSRWEEMNTEAFF

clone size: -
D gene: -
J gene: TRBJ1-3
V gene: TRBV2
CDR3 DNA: TGTGCCAGCCTCGGACAGACATCTGGAAACACCATATATTTT
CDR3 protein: CASLGQTSGNTIYF

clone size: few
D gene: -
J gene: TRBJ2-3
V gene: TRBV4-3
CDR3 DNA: TGCGCCAGCAGCGCCCATGATACGCAGTATTTT
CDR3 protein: CASSAHDTQYF

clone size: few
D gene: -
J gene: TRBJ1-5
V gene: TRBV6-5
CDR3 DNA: TGTGCCAGCAGTCCTAACCTCATAGATCAGCCCCAGCATTTT
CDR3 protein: CASSPNLIDQPQHF

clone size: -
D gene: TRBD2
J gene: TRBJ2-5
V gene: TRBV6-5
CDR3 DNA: TGTGCCAGCAGTTACTCGGGAGGGGCTCAGGAGACCCAGTACTTC
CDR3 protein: CASSYSGGAQETQYF

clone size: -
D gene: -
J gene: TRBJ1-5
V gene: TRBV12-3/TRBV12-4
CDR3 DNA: TGTGCCAGCAGTTTGAATCAAGGGGGGGATCAGCCCCAGCATTTT
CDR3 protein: CASSLNQGGDQPQHF

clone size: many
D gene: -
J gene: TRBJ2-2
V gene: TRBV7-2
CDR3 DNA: TGTGCCAGCAGCTTCAGGGGTCAAGGTACCGGGGAGCTGTTTTTT
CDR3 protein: CASSFRGQGTGELFF

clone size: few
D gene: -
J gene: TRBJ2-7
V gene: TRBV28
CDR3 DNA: TGTGCCAGCAGTTCCGGACCCCGGAGGGCCTACGAGCAGTACTTC
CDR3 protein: CASSSGPRRAYEQYF

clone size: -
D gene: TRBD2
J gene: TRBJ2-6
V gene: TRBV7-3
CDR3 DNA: TGTGCCAGCAGCTTACTGGCGGGAGTCTCCTCTGGGGCCAACGTCCTGACTTTC
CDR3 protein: CASSLLAGVSSGANVLTF

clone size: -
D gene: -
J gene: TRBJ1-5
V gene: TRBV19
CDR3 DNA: TGTGCCAGTAGTATACGGGAATCTCAGCCCCAGCATTTT
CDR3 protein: CASSIRESQPQHF

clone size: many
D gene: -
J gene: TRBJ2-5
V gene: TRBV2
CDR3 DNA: TGTGCCAGCAATATAGATTACTCTGAGACCCAGTACTTC
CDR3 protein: CASNIDYSETQYF

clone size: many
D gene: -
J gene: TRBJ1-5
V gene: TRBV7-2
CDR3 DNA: TGTGCCAGCAGCCCGCGAGTCAGGCTCACGGATCAGCCCCAGCATTTT
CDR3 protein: CASSPRVRLTDQPQHF

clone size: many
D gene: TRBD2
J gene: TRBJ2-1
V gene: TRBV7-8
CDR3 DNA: TGTGCCAGCAGCTTAGGGGGGGGTAGAACCTACAATGAGCAGTTCTTC
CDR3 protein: CASSLGGGRTYNEQFF

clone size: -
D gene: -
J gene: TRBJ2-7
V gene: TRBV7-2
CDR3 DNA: TGTGCCAGCACCCCCCAGGGAATCTCCTACGAGCAGTACTTC
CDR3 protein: CASTPQGISYEQYF

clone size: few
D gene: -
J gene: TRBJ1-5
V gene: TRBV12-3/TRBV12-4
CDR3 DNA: TGTGCCAGCAGTTTAGGAAGACGGAGCAATCAGCCCCAGCATTTT
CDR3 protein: CASSLGRRSNQPQHF

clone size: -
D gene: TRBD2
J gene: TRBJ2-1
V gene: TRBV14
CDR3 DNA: TGTGCCAGCAGCCAGGGACTAGCGTTAGGCTCCTACAATGAGCAGTTCTTC
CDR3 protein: CASSQGLALGSYNEQFF

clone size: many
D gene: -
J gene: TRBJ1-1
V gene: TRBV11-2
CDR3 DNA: TGTGCCAGCAGCTTAGAGGCGAACACTGAAGCTTTCTTT
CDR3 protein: CASSLEANTEAFF

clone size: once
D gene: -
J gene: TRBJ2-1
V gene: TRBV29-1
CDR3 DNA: TGCAGCGTTCATTTTAGCGGCAGCTCCTACAATGAGCAGTTCTTC
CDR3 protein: CSVHFSGSSYNEQFF

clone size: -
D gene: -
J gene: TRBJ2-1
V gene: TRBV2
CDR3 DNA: TGTGCCACCCAGGAGGCGGAACACAATGAGCAGTTCTTC
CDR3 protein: CATQEAEHNEQFF

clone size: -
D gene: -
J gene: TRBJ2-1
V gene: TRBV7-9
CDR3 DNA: TGTGCCAGCAGCGAAAGACTAGAAAGCTCCTACAATGAGCAGTTCTTC
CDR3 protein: CASSERLESSYNEQFF

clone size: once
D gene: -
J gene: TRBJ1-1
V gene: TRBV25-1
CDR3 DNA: TGTGCCAGCAGTGGGTACACTGAAGCTTTCTTT
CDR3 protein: CASSGYTEAFF

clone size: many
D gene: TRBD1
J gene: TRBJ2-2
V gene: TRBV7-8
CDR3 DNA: TGTGCCAGCAGGGATCCGGGACAGAGCACCGGGGAGCTGTTTTTT
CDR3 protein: CASRDPGQSTGELFF

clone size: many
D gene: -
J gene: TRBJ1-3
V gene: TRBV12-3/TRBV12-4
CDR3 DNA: TGTGCCAGCAGTATCCGAGCGGGGCGTCGAAACACCATATATTTT
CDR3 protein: CASSIRAGRRNTIYF

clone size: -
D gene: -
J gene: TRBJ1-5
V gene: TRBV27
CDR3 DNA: TGTGCCAGCAGTTTACGGGGAATTCAGCCCCAGCATTTT
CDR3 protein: CASSLRGIQPQHF

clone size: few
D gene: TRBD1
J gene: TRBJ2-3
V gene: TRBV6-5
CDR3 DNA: TGTGCCAGCAGTTACTCTAGCGGACAGGGGTGGTCAGATACGCAGTATTTT
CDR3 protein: CASSYSSGQGWSDTQYF

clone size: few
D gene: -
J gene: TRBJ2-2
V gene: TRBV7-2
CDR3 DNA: TGTGCCAGCAGCTTACTAAGAGCCACCGGGGAGCTGTTTTTT
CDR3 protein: CASSLLRATGELFF

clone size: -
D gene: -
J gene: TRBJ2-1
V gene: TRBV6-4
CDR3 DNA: TGTGCCAGCAGTGACCCACTCCGCTACACACACAATGAGCAGTTCTTC
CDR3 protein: CASSDPLRYTHNEQFF

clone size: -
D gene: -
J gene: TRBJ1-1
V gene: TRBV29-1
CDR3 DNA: TGCAGCGCAATTCAGGGGACGGACACTGAAGCTTTCTTT
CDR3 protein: CSAIQGTDTEAFF

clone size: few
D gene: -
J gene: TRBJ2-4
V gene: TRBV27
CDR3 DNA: TGTGCCAGCAGTTTAACGATAGGGACAGCCAAAAACATTCAGTACTTC
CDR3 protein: CASSLTIGTAKNIQYF

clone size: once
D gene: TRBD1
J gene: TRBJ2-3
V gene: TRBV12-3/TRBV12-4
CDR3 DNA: TGTGCCAGCAGTTTACCCGGGACAGGGCAGTGGACGCAGTATTTT
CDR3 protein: CASSLPGTGQWTQYF

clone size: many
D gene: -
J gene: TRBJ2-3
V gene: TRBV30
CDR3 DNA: TGTGCCTGGATAGGGCTAGCCGCGCAGTATTTT
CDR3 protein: CAWIGLAAQYF

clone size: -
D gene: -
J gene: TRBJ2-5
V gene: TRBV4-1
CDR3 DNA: TGTGCCAGCAGCCAAGGGTCCGAAGTCACCCAAGAGACCCAGTACTTC
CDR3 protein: CASSQGSEVTQETQYF

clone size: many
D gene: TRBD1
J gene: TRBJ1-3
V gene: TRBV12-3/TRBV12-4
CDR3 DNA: TGTGCCAGCCGAGGACAGGGGGGCTCTGGAAACACCATATATTTT
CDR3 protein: CASRGQGGSGNTIYF

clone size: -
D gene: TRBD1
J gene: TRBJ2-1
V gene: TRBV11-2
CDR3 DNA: TGTGCCAGCAGCCACGCGGTGCCCGGGACAGGGTCACAGGAGCAGTTCTTC
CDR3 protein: CASSHAVPGTGSQEQFF

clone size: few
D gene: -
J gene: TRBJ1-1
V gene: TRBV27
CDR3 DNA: TGTGCCAGCAGTTTATACCCGAACACTGAAGCTTTCTTT
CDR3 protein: CASSLYPNTEAFF

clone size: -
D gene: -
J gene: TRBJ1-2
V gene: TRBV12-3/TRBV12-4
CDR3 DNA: TGTGCCAACAGTTTCAGACGGCGGCCTGGCTACACCTTC
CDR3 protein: CANSFRRRPGYTF

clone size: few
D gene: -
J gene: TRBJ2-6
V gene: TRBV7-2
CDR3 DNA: TGTGCCAGCAGCTTGGTCGGGACGGAGGGGGCCAACGTCCTGACTTTC
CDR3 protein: CASSLVGTEGANVLTF

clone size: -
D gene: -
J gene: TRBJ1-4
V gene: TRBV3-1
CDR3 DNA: TGTGCCAGCAGCCAAGATAAGGGGGTGGCGGCTGAAAAACTGTTTTTT
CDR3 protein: CASSQDKGVAAEKLFF

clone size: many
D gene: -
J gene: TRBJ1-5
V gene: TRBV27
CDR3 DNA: TGTGCCAGCTCCCTGGCGGGGCTTCCAGGTCAGCCCCAGCATTTT
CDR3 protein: CASSLAGLPGQPQHF

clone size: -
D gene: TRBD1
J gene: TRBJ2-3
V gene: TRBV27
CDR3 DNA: TGTGCCAGCAGTTTACGGACAGGGGGCACAGATACGCAGTATTTT
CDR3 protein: CASSLRTGGTDTQYF

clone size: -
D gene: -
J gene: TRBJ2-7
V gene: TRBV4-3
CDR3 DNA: TGCGCCAGCAGCCAATTCCACGGTGAATCCTACGAGCAGTACTTC
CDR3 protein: CASSQFHGESYEQYF

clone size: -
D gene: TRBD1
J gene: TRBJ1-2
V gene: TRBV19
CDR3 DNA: TGTGCCAGTAGATTCGACAGGGCCGGTGATGGCTACACCTTC
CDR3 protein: CASRFDRAGDGYTF

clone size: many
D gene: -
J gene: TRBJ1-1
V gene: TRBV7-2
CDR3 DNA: TGTGCCAGCAGTTCGACAGGGAACACTGAAGCTTTCTTT
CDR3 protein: CASSSTGNTEAFF

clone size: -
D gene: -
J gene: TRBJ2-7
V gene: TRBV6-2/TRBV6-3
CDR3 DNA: TGTGCCAGCAGTTACTTTCGGGGGGCGAGGAACGAGCAGTACTTC
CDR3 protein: CASSYFRGARNEQYF

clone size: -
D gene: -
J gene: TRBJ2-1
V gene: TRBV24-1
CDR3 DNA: TGTGCCACCAGTGAACGACTCAATGAGCAGTTCTTC
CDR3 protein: CATSERLNEQFF

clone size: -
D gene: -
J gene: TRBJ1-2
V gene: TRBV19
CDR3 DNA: TGTGCCAGTAGTAAACTACAGGGATACTATGGCTACACCTTC
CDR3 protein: CASSKLQGYYGYTF

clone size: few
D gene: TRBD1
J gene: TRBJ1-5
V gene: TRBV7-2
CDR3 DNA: TGTGCCAGCACAGGACAGGCGGGAGCGCCCCAGCATTTT
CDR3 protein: CASTGQAGAPQHF

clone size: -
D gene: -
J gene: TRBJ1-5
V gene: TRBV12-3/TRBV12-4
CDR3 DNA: TGTGCCAGCAGTCAGGGAGTAGTCCGTCAGCCCCAGCATTTT
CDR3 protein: CASSQGVVRQPQHF

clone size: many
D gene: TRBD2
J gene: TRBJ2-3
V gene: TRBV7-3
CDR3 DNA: TGTGCCAGCAGCTACGGGACTAGCGCCACAGATACGCAGTATTTT
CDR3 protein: CASSYGTSATDTQYF

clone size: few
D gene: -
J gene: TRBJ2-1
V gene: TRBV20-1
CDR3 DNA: TGCAGTGCAGACCGGGACACGGACTACAATGAGCAGTTCTTC
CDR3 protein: CSADRDTDYNEQFF

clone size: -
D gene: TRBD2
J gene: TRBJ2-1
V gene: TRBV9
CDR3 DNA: TGTGCCAGCAGCGTAGTAGCGGGAGGGCTATACAATGAGCAGTTCTTC
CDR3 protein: CASSVVAGGLYNEQFF

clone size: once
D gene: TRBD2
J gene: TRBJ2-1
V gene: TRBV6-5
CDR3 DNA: TGTGCCAGCAGTTCTACTACTAGCGCCTCCTACAATGAGCAGTTCTTC
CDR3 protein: CASSSTTSASYNEQFF

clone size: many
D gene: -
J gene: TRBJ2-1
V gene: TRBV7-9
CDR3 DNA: TGTGCCAGCAGCTTAGATCTTAACAATGAGCAGTTCTTC
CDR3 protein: CASSLDLNNEQFF